This T cell receptor beta chain was identified in a study of T cells in Graves' hyperthyroidism and ophthalmopathy. This clonotype showed up many times. V shed 6 bases and J shed 6 bases, with 8 bases lying between them. This CDR3 is built from 12 residues. Germline assignment: CDR1 SNHLY and CDR2 FYNNEI. What was amplified from RNA transcripts were TCR beta CDR3 regions. HTBI primers were employed in a first-round RT-PCR of the TCR CDR3. TCRdb independently ran MiXCR on the multiplex PCR reads; one entry per CDR3 protein. The table records about 380,000 distinct CDR3 sequences, roughly 18% of them present only once.

The specimen was blood. The chain combines TRBV2 with TRBJ2-2; a weak D match, TRBD2 (6 bases). The receptor's source is a man between 18 and 29 years old with Graves' ophthalmopathy. The CDR3 protein is CASRTSAGELFF. Written as DNA, the CDR3 is TGTGCCAGCAGGACTAGTGCCGGGGAGCTGTTTTTT.